This T cell receptor beta chain was sequenced during a study of T cell responses to AZD1222 COVID-19 vaccine. Points from the study as a whole: Unmutated variant regions are reportedly targeted by nearly half of spike-specific TCRs. Clonal diversity was possibly underestimated, and the donors were mostly white British, with more females. Spike was spanned by vaccine-associated CD4 TCRs, with dominance at 160-218 and 743-854. Recipients of AZD1222 seropositive at baseline numbered only six or seven.

The ends were cut back, 0 bases at V and 3 bases at J, with 1 base in the middle. The CDR3 consists of 12 residues. Germline lookup yields CDR1 LGHNT and CDR2 FRNRAP. Repertoires were generated with immunoSEQ multiplex PCR, while TCRdb's copy carries only in-frame clones and drops some. The sample shows approximately 150,000 clones, roughly 94% of them seen only once. Worth noting for this clone: Antigen specificity is unknown.

This sample comprised peripheral blood, obtained on day 0 of AZD1222 vaccination. The chain uses TRBV12-5 and TRBJ2-3, with unresolved D. This clonotype originated in an adult in good health. CDR3 DNA sequence: TGTGCTAGTGGTTTGGTGACAGATACGCAGTATTTT. Its translation: CASGLVTDTQYF. The entire variable domain, with the rest obtained from reference TRBV12-5 and TRBJ2-3, is as follows: DARVTQTPRHKVTEMGQEVTMRCQPILGHNTVFWYRQTMMQGLELLAYFRNRAPLDDSGMPKDRFSAEMPDATLATLKIQPSEPRDSAVYFCASGLVTDTQYFGPGTRLTVL.